The next 2 T cell receptor beta chains were all read from a single sample in a study of blood T cells in healthy people across ages (dated by TCRdb to 2015 to 2017). The protocol used for the library was 5' RACE. Sequencing took place on an Illumina HiSeq 2500. A second about 7 to 12 cycle PCR used a sample-barcoded 5' primer and a J-beta primer mix. TCRdb itself trimmed the public reads at Q25 with fastp, ran MiXCR and retained productive beta chains. CDR3 protein sequences are deduplicated, and each keeps its most common genes and DNA. In all, the sample holds 1.5 million to 2 million distinct CDR3 sequences, and 28% of those were seen once. The ten largest make up 6.5% to 8.5% of the sample. Material for sequencing was blood. The receptors stem from a woman aged 25-40 years in good health.

This clonotype occurred a few times. The rearrangement uses TRBV5-1 and TRBJ1-2; 7 nucleotides align to TRBD1. Germline CDR1 SGHRS, CDR2 YFSETQ. J gave up 4 bases and V 4 bases, and 7 bases lay outside the gene matches. CDR3 length: 14 residues. CDR3 in amino acids: CASSKPGQRYGYTF. As DNA, the CDR3 is TGCGCCAGCAGCAAGCCGGGACAGCGCTATGGCTACACCTTC.

This clonotype was detected only a few times. V gene TRBV24-1 combines with J gene TRBJ2-1, with 9 positions matching TRBD1. The length of the CDR3 is 16 residues. CDR1 is KGHDR and CDR2 is SFDVKD in the germline V gene. After removal of 4 bases from V and 1 base from J, the junction contained 4 bases not matched to a gene. The DNA of the CDR3 is TGTGCCACCAGTGAGCCGGGACAGGGATCCTACAATGAGCAGTTCTTC. Protein sequence: CATSEPGQGSYNEQFF.